This T cell receptor beta chain was captured by sequencing in a study of technical replicates of blood from several donors. Germline values: CDR1 SEHNR, CDR2 FQNEAQ (reference sequence). The CDR3 sequence is 14 residues long. The trim removed 5 bases at V and 8 bases at J, leaving 7 bases unmatched. Repertoires were generated with immunoSEQ multiplex PCR, while TCRdb's copy carries only in-frame clones and drops some. Of 50,000 to 60,000 clones detected, around 91% appear once; the ten largest clones hold around 3.9%. Sample: PBMCs. V and J are TRBV7-9 and TRBJ2-7; 12 positions match TRBD2. This clonotype originated in a human donor in good health. Some clones in this sample may be carry-over from other donors' samples. The CDR3 region is CASSRLAGDVKQYF. CDR3 bases: TGTGCCAGCAGCAGACTAGCGGGAGACGTTAAGCAGTACTTC.